The clone carrying this T cell receptor (beta chain) has only a few counts. Its antigen is still unknown. The sample is drawn from a study of T cell responses to AZD1222 COVID-19 vaccine. Study-wide points: Spike-specific TCR breadth and depth went up after people got two AZD1222 doses. Among spike-specific TCRs, nearly half reportedly target unmutated variant regions.

V lost 0 bases to trimming and J lost 6 bases, with 3 bases between them. This CDR3 is 11 amino acids long. The germline V gene encodes CDR1 SGHNT and CDR2 YENEEA. The data were produced by immunoSEQ multiplex PCR, yet TCRdb's version contains in-frame clones alone and is incomplete. This table holds some 120,000 clones, approximately 85% found once. V is TRBV11-3 and J is TRBJ2-7, with D unresolved. The sequencing here drew on peripheral blood, taken on day 0 of AZD1222 vaccination. This receptor was obtained from an adult in good health. The CDR3 is CASSLDFEQYF. DNA of the CDR3: TGTGCCAGCAGCTTAGATTTCGAGCAGTACTTC.